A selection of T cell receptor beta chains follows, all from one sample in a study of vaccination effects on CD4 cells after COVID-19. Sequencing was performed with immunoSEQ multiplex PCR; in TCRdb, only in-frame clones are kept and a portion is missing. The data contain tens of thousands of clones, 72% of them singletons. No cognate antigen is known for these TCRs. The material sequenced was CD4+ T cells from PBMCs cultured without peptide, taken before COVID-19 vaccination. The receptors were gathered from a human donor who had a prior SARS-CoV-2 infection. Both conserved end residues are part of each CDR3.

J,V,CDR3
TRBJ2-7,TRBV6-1,CASSDNLAGASYEQYF
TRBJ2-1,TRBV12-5,CASVLTGRSLNEQFF
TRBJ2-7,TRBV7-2,CASSFRASGSPTYEQYF
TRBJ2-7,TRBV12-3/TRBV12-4,CASSGMGVEQYF
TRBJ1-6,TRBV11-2,CASSLGQGANSPLHF
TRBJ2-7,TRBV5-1,CASSPGTSGGSIPLYF
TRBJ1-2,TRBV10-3,CAISDFVSRSYGYTF
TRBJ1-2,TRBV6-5,CASSYLRTGGSYGYTF
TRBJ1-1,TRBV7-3,CASGSGVNTEAFF
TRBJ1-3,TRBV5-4,CASSPGGRGSGNTIYF
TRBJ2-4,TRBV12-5,CASGRGGRENIQYF
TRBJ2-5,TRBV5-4,CASSLVGSQETQYF
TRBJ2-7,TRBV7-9,CASSSKEAWEQYF
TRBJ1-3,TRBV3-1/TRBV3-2,CASSLSSQQGVGNTIYF
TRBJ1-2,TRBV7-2,CASSLGWGTGQYGYTF
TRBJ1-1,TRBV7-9,CASSPQTGGADTEAFF
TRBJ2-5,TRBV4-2,CASSQEVQRDQETQYF
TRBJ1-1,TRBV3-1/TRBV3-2,CASSQVVLGSHEAFF
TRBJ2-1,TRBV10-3,CAISDTGTYNEQFF
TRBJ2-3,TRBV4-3,CASSQDHTDTQYF
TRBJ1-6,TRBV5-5,CASSLDSWAGAIF
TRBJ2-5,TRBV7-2,CASSPSRIVGETQYF
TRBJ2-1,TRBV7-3,CASSLGTSGRNNEQFF
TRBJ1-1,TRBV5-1,CASSFQPPGQYHTEAFF
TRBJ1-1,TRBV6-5,CASRGIGTGTAFF
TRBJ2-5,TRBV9,CASSVRPQETQYF
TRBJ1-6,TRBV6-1,CASSEQAGAPFSPLHF
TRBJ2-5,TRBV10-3,CAISESTSGETQYF
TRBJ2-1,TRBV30,CAGIWGYDNEQFF